The clone carrying this T cell receptor beta chain came up many times. What it binds is not known. This specimen comes from a study of T-cell reconstitution after alpha-beta-depleted transplantation in children. Study findings and constraints: Hyperexpanded clones declined; after one year, newly produced T cells mostly supplied diversity. Certain patients had high TCRbeta diversity at day 60, and it came from recipient T cells and thymic progenitors that survived.

Unique molecular identifiers were used to barcode this TCRbeta library. One entry per CDR3 protein, called by TCRdb with MiXCR from the PCR reads. The sample has around 190,000 distinct CDR3 sequences; roughly 7% are singletons. The CDR3 has 14 amino acids. In germline, CDR1 is SEHNR, CDR2 FQNEAQ (reference sequence). J gave up 8 bases and V 0 bases, and 5 bases lay outside the gene matches. This chain uses TRBV7-9 with TRBJ1-2; 8 bases agree with TRBD1. This TCR was sampled from a boy aged 2-15 years with acute lymphoblastic leukemia, due to receive a stem cell transplant. Sample: PBMCs, taken before TCRalphabeta/CD19-depleted stem cell transplant. The CDR3 nucleotides are TGTGCCAGCAGCTTAGCAGGGACAGGAAACGGCTACACCTTC. Amino acids: CASSLAGTGNGYTF.